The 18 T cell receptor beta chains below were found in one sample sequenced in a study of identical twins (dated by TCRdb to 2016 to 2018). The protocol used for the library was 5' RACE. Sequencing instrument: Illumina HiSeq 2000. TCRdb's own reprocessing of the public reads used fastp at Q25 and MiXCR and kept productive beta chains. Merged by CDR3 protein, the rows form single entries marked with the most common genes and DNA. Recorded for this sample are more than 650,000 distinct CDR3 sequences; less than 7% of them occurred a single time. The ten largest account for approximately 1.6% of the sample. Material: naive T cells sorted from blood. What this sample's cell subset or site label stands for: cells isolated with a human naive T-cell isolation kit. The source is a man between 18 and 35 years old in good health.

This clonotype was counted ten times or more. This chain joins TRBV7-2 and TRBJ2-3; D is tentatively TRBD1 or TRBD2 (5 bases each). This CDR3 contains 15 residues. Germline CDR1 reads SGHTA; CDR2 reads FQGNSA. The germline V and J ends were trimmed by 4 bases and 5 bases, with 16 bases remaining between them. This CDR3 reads CASSSTGTQGDTQYF. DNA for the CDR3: TGTGCCAGCAGCTCGACCGGGACCCAGGGAGATACGCAGTATTTT.

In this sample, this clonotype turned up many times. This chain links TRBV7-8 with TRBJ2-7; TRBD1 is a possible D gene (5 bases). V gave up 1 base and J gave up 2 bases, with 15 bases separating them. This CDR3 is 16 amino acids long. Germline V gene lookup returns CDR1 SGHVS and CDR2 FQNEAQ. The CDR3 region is CASSLDPPRVAYEQYV. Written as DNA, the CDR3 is TGTGCCAGCAGCTTAGACCCTCCCAGGGTGGCCTACGAGCAGTACGTC.

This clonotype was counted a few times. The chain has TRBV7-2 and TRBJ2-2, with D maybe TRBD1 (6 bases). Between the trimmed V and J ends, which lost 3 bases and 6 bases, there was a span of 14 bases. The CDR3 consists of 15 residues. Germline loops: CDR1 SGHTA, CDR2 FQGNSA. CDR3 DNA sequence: TGTGCCAGCAGCTTTGGGGTCAGGGGTTCCGGGGAGCTGTTTTTT. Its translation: CASSFGVRGSGELFF.

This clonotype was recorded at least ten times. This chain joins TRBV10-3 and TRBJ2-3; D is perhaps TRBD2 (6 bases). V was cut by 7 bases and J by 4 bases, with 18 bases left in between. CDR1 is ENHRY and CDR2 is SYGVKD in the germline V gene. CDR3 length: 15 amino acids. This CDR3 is CAIKAGAREADTQYF. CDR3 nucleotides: TGTGCCATCAAAGCTGGCGCCAGGGAGGCAGATACGCAGTATTTT.

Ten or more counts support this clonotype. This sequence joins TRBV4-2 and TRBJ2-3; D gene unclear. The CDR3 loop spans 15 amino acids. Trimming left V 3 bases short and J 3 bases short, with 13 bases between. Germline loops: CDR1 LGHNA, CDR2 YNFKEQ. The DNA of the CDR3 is TGTGCCAGCAGCCAGAGGATAATTAGTACAGATACGCAGTATTTT. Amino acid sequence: CASSQRIISTDTQYF.

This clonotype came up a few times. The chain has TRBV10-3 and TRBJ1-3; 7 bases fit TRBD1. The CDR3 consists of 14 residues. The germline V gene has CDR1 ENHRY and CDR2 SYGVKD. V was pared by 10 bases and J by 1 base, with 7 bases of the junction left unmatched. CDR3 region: CATGTTGSGNTIYF. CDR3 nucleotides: TGTGCCACCGGGACGACAGGGTCTGGAAACACCATATATTTT.

As DNA, the CDR3 is TGTGCCAGCACCCTGCGGGGGCTGCGAAACACCATATATTTT. The encoded protein is CASTLRGLRNTIYF. This chain joins TRBV21-1 and TRBJ1-3; the table's TRBD1 call for D was not verified on the DNA. TRBV21-1 is tagged as a pseudogene. The CDR3 has 14 amino acids.

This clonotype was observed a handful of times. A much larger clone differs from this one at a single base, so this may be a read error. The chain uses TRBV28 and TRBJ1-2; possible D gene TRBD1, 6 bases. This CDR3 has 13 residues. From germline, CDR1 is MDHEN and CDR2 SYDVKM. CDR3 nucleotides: TGTGCCAGCAGTTTAACAGGGAGTTATGGCTACTCCTTC. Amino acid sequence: CASSLTGSYGYSF.

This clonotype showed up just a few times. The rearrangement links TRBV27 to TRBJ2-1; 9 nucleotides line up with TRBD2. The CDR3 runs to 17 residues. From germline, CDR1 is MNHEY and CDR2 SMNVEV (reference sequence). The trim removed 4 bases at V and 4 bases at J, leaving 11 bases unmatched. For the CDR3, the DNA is TGTGCCAGCAGTTATGGGCTAGCGGGAAGGGCTTACAATGAGCAGTTCTTC. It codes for CASSYGLAGRAYNEQFF.

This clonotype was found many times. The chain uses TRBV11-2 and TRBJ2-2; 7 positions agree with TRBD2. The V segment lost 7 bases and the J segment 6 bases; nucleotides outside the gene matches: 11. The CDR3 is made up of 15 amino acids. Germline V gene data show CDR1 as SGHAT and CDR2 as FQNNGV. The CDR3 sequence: CASNRREGNSGELFF. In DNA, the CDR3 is TGTGCCAGCAACCGGAGGGAGGGGAATTCCGGGGAGCTGTTTTTT. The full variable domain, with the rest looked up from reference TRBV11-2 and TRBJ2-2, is EAGVAQSPRYKIIEKRQSVAFWCNPISGHATLYWYQQILGQGPKLLIQFQNNGVVDDSQLPKDRFSAERLKGVDSTLKIQPAKLEDSAVYLCASNRREGNSGELFFGEGSRLTVL.

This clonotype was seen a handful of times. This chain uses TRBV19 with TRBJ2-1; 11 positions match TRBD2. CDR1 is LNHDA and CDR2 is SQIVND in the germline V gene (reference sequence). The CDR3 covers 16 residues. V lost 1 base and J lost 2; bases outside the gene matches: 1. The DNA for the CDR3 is TGTGCCAGTAGTATAGTGACTAGCGGGACCTACAATGAGCAGTTCTTC. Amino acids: CASSIVTSGTYNEQFF.

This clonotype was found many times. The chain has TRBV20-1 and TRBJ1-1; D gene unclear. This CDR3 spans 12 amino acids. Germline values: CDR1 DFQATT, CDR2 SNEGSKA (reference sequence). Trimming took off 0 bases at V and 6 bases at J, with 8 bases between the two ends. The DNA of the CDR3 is TGCAGTGCTAGAGATTCACGGGCTGAAGCTTTCTTT. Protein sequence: CSARDSRAEAFF.

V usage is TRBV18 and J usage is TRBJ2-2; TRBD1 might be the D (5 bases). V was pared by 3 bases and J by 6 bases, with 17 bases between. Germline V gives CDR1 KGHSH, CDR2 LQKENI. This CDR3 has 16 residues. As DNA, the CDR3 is TGTGCCAGCTCACCGTGGGCAGTAAAACAGGCCGGGGAGCTGTTTTTT. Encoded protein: CASSPWAVKQAGELFF.

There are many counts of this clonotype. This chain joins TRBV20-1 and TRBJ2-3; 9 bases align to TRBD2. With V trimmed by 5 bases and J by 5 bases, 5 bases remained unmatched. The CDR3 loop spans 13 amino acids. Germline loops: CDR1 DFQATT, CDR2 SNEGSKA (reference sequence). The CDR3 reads CSAPGLARDTQYF. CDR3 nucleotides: TGCAGTGCTCCGGGACTAGCCAGAGATACGCAGTATTTT.

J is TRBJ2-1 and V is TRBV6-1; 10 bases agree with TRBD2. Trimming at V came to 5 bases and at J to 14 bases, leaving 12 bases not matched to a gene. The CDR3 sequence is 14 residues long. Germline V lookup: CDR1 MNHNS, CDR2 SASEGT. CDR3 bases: TGTGCCAGCAGTCTAGCGGGAGACGGCCCCCCAAAGTTCTTC. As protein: CASSLAGDGPPKFF.

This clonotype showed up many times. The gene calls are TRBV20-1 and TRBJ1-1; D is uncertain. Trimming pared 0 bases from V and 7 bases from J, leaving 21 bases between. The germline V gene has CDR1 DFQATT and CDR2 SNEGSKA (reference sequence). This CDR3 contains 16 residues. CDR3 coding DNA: TGCAGTGCTAGAGATGAGAGAAGATGGCAGATCTTTGAAGCTTTCTTT. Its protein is CSARDERRWQIFEAFF.

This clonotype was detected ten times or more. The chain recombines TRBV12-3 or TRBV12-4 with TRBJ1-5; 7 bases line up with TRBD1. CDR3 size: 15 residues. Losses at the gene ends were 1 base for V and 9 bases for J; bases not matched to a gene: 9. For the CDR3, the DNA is TGTGCCAGCAGTTTAGTGGGCAGGGGGAATGGGCCCCAGCATTTT. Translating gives CASSLVGRGNGPQHF.

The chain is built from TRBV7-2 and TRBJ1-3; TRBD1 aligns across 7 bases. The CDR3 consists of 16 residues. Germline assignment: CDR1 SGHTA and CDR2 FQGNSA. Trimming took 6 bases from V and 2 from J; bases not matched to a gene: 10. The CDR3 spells CASSFFDRAPGNTIYF. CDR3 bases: TGTGCCAGCAGTTTCTTCGACAGGGCCCCTGGAAACACCATATATTTT. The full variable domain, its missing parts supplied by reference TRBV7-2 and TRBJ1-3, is GAGVSQSPSNKVTEKGKDVELRCDPISGHTALYWYRQSLGQGLEFLIYFQGNSAPDKSGLPSDRFSAERTGGSVSTLTIQRTQQEDSAVYLCASSFFDRAPGNTIYFGEGSWLTVV.